This TCR beta chain comes out of a study of T cells in Graves' hyperthyroidism and ophthalmopathy. Study as a whole: The initial diagnosis was the point when peripheral blood was collected, ahead of any treatment.

The germline V gene has CDR1 LGHDT and CDR2 YNNKEL (reference sequence). V lost 2 bases, J lost 0 bases, and 16 bases lay in between. This CDR3 region has 18 residues. Amplification targeted TCR beta CDR3 regions from RNA transcripts. First-round RT-PCR targeting the TCR CDR3 was performed with the HTBI primer set. TCRdb independently ran MiXCR on the multiplex PCR reads; one entry per CDR3 protein. The sample shows some 360,000 distinct CDR3 sequences, roughly 18% of them seen only once. This chain links TRBV3-1 with TRBJ2-2; D is perhaps TRBD1 (5 bases). This TCR came from a woman aged 40 to 55 with Graves' ophthalmopathy. The sequenced material came from blood. This CDR3 is CASSQLTPRRANTGELFF. Written as DNA, the CDR3 is TGTGCCAGCAGCCAACTTACCCCCCGCAGGGCGAACACCGGGGAGCTGTTTTTT.